Listed below are T cell receptor beta chains from one sample, sequenced in a study of blood T cell repertoires in COVID-19. Here immunoSEQ multiplex PCR was the method, and the copy in TCRdb shows in-frame clones only, minus some. The sample has around 300,000 clones; roughly 91% are singletons. Sequencing input: PBMCs or T cells enriched from blood (not recorded which). The receptor source for this set is a woman in her twenties or thirties who had recovered from COVID-19. CDR3s include the opening cysteine and the closing phenylalanine or tryptophan. Each record gives: J gene, V gene, CDR3 protein.

TRBJ2-7 | TRBV9 | CASSVATGGAYEQYF
TRBJ2-7 | TRBV6-5 | CASSYLGQAYEQYF
TRBJ2-3 | TRBV9 | CASSPPWGEGRTDTQYF
TRBJ1-5 | TRBV6-5 | CASSYSYRDGQPQHF
TRBJ1-1 | TRBV3-1/TRBV3-2 | CASSQGGNEAFF
TRBJ1-4 | TRBV7-6 | CASSLFNRANEKLFF
TRBJ2-7 | TRBV3-1/TRBV3-2 | CASSPGLAGGKGYEQYF
TRBJ2-1 | TRBV1 | CTSSPPTRSSYNEQFF
TRBJ2-6 | TRBV2 | CANERGTGYSGANVLTF
TRBJ2-7 | TRBV19 | CASSLGQGAWEQYF
TRBJ2-3 | TRBV7-6 | CASSLGGRSSTDTQYF
TRBJ2-3 | TRBV3-1/TRBV3-2 | CASSQDPFAGSTDTQYF
TRBJ2-5 | TRBV28 | CASSRAGPRTQYF
TRBJ1-1 | TRBV7-6 | CASSLGPGMNTEAFF
TRBJ2-7 | TRBV4-2 | CASSQEVGLVSGSRPEQYF
TRBJ2-1 | TRBV11-2 | CASSPPGGDEQFF
TRBJ2-7 | TRBV7-8 | CASSFSGNEQYF
TRBJ2-5 | TRBV5-1 | CASSLTTSGRAGGETQYF
TRBJ2-7 | TRBV2 | CASSAGTGQYEQYF
TRBJ1-2 | TRBV7-2 | CASSSRQGRYYGYTF
TRBJ1-4 | TRBV5-6 | CASVGRGNEKLFF
TRBJ2-1 | TRBV4-2 | CASSQAQGHTAYNEQFF
TRBJ2-3 | TRBV4-1 | CASSPPSITDTQYF
TRBJ1-1 | TRBV7-3 | CASSSGGQGAAEAFF
TRBJ1-4 | TRBV6-5 | CASSYSDTLNEKLFF
TRBJ1-2 | TRBV20-1 | CSASTGIDYGYTF
TRBJ2-4 | TRBV7-9 | CASSLDRGLNIQYF
TRBJ2-7 | TRBV19 | CASSSPGQGLYEQYF
TRBJ2-7 | TRBV5-4 | CASSPATGTTSYEQYF
TRBJ2-7 | TRBV6-4 | CASSTSGRASYEQYF
TRBJ2-6 | TRBV11-3 | CASSSYGQGSNSGANVLTF
TRBJ2-3 | TRBV7-2 | CASSSPGLPDTQYF
TRBJ1-5 | TRBV19 | CASSLQGARNQPQHF
TRBJ1-2 | TRBV7-9 | CASSVRDTSYGYTF
TRBJ1-3 | TRBV5-8 | CASSSAVSQDNSGNTIYF